This T cell receptor (beta chain) was recovered during a study of Tregs in tolerant kidney transplant recipients. Study-level findings and limits: Nucleotide sequences could not be compared across some patients' samples due to primer changes.

Thawed PBMCs were FACS-sorted into unstimulated CD4+CD25+CD127- regulatory T cells, CD4+CD25- non-regulatory cells, CD4 and CD8 cells. The CDR3 totals 15 residues. Germline CDR1 and CDR2: SGHRS and YFSETQ. V lost 4 bases, J lost 7 bases, and 20 bases lay in between. TCRdb's table, derived via immunoSEQ multiplex PCR, lists solely in-frame clones and lacks some. The sample has approximately 15,000 clones, roughly 75% seen once. Notes on this clone: Its antigen is not identified.

This sequence originates from a human donor who received a combined kidney and bone marrow transplant. This rearrangement joins TRBV5-1 to TRBJ1-2; D unclear. The sample consisted of Tregs from blood, taken before the transplant. CDR3 sequence (DNA): TGCGCCAGCAGCCCGAGTTCGGGGTTCATAGGTGGCTACACCTTC. Amino acid sequence: CASSPSSGFIGGYTF.